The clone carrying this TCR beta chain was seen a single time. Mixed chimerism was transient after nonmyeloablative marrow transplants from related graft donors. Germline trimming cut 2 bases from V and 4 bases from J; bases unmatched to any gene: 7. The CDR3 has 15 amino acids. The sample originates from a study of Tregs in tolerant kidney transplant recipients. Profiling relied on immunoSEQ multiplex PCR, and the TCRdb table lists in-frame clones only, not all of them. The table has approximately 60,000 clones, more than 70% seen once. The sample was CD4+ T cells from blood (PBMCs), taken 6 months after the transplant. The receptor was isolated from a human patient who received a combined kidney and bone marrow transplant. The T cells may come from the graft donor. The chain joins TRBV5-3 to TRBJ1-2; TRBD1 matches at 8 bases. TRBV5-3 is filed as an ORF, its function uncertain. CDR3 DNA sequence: TGTGCCAGAAGCTTTAGGGGACAGGTAGCCTATGGCTACACCTTC. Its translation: CARSFRGQVAYGYTF.